This TCR beta chain emerged from a study of shared clonotypes between healthy human individuals. Broader study findings: A small donor pool kept down the genetic and exposure-history diversity that was represented.

CD8 cells regarded as naive lacked CD45RO, were positively chosen for CCR7, and omitted terminally differentiated effector memory CD45RA+ cells. TCRdb keeps only in-frame clones here, not all; method: immunoSEQ multiplex PCR. The sample consists of around 2.1 million clones, just over 90% of them appearing once. The germline gives CDR1 SEHNR, CDR2 FQNEAQ (reference sequence). V was clipped by 5 bases and J by 0 bases, with 14 bases between them. This CDR3 is built from 15 residues. As regards this clone: Its target is unknown.

V usage is TRBV7-9 and J usage is TRBJ2-7, with D maybe TRBD2 (6 bases). Sequenced: naive CD8+ T cells from PBMCs. The TCR originated in a man between 18 and 35 years old in good health. Some clones in this sample may be carry-over from other donors' samples. The CDR3 nucleotides are TGTGCCAGCAGCCCCTGGATCGGGAGCTCCTACGAGCAGTACTTC. Translating gives CASSPWIGSSYEQYF. The variable domain in full, completed from reference TRBV7-9 and TRBJ2-7, reads DTGVSQNPRHKITKRGQNVTFRCDPISEHNRLYWYRQTLGQGPEFLTYFQNEAQLEKSRLLSDRFSAERPKGSFSTLEIQRTEQGDSAMYLCASSPWIGSSYEQYFGPGTRLTVT.